Listed below are T cell receptor beta chains from one sample, sequenced in a study of metastatic and nonmetastatic thyroid tumors. TCRdb reanalyzed the PCR reads via MiXCR. The sample has roughly 93,000 clones; about an eighth are singletons. Sequenced: blood. Source of these receptors: a female donor with papillary thyroid cancer or a benign thyroid nodule (not recorded which). Some clones in this sample may be carry-over from other donors' samples. Each CDR3 is given with its conserved first and last residue. A D gene is named only where the DNA matches it firmly. Size is stated as how often the clone was seen (once, few, many) or a class if it is expanded.

j_gene	abundance	d_gene	v_gene	CDR3nt	CDR3aa
TRBJ2-1	many	NA	TRBV7-9	TGTGCCAGCAGCCGCAGGGCGAGGGATGAGCAGTTCTTC	CASSRRARDEQFF
TRBJ2-3	few	NA	TRBV5-4	TGTGCCAGCAGCTTGGCCGCGGTCCCAGATACGCAGTATTTT	CASSLAAVPDTQYF
TRBJ1-1	many	NA	TRBV20-1	TGCAGTGCACGGGAAGGTGGTAGGGGAAAGAACACTGAAGCTTTCTTT	CSAREGGRGKNTEAFF
TRBJ2-1	many	TRBD2	TRBV7-9	TGTGCCAGCAGCTTTTGGGGGACTAGCGGGAGTAATAATGAGCAGTTCTTC	CASSFWGTSGSNNEQFF
TRBJ1-4	many	NA	TRBV27	TGTGCCAGCAGGGAGGGGAGGGGGACCTTAGCGGGTAATGAAAAACTGTTTTTT	CASREGRGTLAGNEKLFF
TRBJ2-7	many	NA	TRBV20-1	TGCAGTGCGACAGAACAGGGATCCGAGCAGTACTTC	CSATEQGSEQYF
TRBJ2-7	once	NA	TRBV13	TGTGCCAGCAGCGGGGCGGGATTCTTTGGACATCTATCCCACCGGACGAGTGAGCAGTACTTC	CASSGAGFFGHLSHRTSEQYF
TRBJ2-3	few	TRBD1	TRBV6-1	TGTGCCAGCAGGGGACAGGGGGCGACAGATACGCAGTATTTT	CASRGQGATDTQYF
TRBJ2-5	many	TRBD2	TRBV15	TGTGCCACCAGCAGAGATTTGGCGGGAGAAGAGACCCAGTACTTC	CATSRDLAGEETQYF
TRBJ2-1	few	TRBD2	TRBV24-1	TGTGCCACCAGTGACCGGGCTAGCGGGAGCGGCCCCTACAATGAGCAGTTCTTC	CATSDRASGSGPYNEQFF